This T cell receptor (beta chain) came from a study of post-analysis software for immune sequencing data. Study observations and caveats: Patients used several TRBV segments, including TRBV5-6, TRBV5-1 and TRBV20-1, more often than controls.

TCR beta libraries were prepared from cDNA with unique molecular identifiers. TCRdb independently ran MiXCR on the PCR reads; one entry per CDR3 protein. Of 350,000 to 450,000 distinct CDR3 sequences listed, less than 40% were seen once; the top ten hold 13%. Details on this clonotype: Its antigen is undetermined.

The germline gives CDR1 MGHRA, CDR2 YSYEKL. V gave up 3 bases and J gave up 3 bases, with 6 bases separating them. The CDR3 sequence is 14 residues long. This clonotype was obtained from a girl aged 10-17 years with multiple sclerosis. The chain recombines TRBV4-1 with TRBJ2-6; D gene unclear. Material for sequencing was blood. The CDR3 spells CASSHTSGANVLTF. CDR3 in DNA: TGCGCCAGCAGCCACACAAGTGGGGCCAACGTCCTGACTTTC.